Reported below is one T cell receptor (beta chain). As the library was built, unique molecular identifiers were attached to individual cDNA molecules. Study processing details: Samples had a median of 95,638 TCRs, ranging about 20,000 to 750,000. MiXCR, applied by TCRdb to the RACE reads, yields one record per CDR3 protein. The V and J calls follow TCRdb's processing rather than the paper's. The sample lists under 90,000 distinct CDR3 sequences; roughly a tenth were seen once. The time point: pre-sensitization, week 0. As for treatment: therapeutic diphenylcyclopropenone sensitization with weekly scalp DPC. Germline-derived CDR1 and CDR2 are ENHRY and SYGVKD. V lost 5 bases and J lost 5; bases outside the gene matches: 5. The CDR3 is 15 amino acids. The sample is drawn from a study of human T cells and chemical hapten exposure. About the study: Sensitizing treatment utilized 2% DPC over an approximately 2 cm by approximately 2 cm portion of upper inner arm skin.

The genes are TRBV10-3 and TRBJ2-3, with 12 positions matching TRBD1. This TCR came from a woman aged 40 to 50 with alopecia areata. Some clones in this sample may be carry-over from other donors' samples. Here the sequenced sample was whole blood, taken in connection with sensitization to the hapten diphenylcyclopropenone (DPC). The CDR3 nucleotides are TGTGCCATCAGTCCGGGACAGGGGGCAGGAGATACGCAGTATTTT. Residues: CAISPGQGAGDTQYF.